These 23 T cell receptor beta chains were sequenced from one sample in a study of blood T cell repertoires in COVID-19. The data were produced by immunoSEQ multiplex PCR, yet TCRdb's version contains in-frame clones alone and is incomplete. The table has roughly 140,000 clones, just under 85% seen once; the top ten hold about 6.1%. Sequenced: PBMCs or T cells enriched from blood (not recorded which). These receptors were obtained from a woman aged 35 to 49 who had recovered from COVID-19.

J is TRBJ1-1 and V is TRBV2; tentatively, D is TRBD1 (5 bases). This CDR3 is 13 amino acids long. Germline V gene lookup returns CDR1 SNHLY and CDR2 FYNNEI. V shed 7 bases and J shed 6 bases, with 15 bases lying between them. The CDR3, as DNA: TGTGCCAGCATATGGGCCAGGGTGGCTGAAGCTTTCTTT. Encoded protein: CASIWARVAEAFF.

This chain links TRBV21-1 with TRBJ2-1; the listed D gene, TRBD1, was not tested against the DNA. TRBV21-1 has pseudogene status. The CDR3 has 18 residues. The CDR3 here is CASSPRTGGPFSYNEQFF. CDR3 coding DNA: TGTGCCAGCAGCCCTCGGACAGGCGGCCCTTTCTCCTACAATGAGCAGTTCTTC.

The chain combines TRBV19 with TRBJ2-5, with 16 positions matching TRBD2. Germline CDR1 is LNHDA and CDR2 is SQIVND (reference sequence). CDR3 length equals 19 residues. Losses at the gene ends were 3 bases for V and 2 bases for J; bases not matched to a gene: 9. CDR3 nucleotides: TGTGCCAGTAGTATCCGGGGACTAGCGGGAGGGCCTGGACAAGAGACCCAGTACTTC. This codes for CASSIRGLAGGPGQETQYF. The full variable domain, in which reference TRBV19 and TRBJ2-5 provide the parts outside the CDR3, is DGGITQSPKYLFRKEGQNVTLSCEQNLNHDAMYWYRQDPGQGLRLIYYSQIVNDFQKGDIAEGYSVSREKKESFPLTVTSAQKNPTAFYLCASSIRGLAGGPGQETQYFGPGTRLLVL.

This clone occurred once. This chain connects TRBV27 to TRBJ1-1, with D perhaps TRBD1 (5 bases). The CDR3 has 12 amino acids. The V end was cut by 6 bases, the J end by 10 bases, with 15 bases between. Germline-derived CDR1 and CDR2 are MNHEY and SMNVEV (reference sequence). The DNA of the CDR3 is TGTGCCAGCAGACCCGGCGCGGGGCCAGCTTTCTTT. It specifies CASRPGAGPAFF.

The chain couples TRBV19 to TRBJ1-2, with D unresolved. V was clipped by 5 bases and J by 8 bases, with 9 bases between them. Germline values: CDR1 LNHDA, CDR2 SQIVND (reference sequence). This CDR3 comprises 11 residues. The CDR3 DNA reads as TGTGCCAGTAGTTCGCCGGGGGGCTACACCTTC. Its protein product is CASSSPGGYTF.

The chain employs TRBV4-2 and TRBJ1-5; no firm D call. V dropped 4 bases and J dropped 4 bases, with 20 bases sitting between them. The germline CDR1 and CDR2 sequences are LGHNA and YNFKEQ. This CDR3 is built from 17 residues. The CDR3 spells CASSPLGSGESNQPQHF. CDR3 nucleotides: TGTGCCAGCAGCCCTCTGGGGTCCGGGGAAAGTAATCAGCCCCAGCATTTT.

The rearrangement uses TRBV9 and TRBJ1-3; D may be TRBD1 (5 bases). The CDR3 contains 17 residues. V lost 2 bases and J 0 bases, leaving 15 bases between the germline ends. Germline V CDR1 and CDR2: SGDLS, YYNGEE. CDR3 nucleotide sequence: TGTGCCAGCAGCGTCGACCTCCCGACAGACTCTGGAAACACCATATATTTT. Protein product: CASSVDLPTDSGNTIYF.

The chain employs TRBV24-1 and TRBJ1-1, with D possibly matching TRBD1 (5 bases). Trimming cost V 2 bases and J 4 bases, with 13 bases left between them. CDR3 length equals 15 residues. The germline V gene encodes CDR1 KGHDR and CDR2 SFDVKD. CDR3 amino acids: CATSDYLMGLTEAFF. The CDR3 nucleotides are TGTGCCACCAGTGATTACCTGATGGGACTCACTGAAGCTTTCTTT.

CDR3 sequence reads: CASPQKGELGTDTQYF. As DNA, the CDR3 is TGTGCCAGCCCTCAGAAGGGGGAGCTCGGCACAGATACGCAGTATTTT. The chain employs TRBV7-9 and TRBJ2-3; tentatively, D is TRBD1 (6 bases). Germline-derived CDR1 and CDR2 are SEHNR and FQNEAQ (reference sequence). The CDR3 runs 16 residues. V lost 8 bases and J 1 base, leaving 19 bases between the germline ends.

The chain's CDR3 is CASSFPDPTGYEQYF. The CDR3 nucleotides are TGTGCCAGCAGCTTCCCCGACCCGACAGGCTACGAGCAGTACTTC. The V gene is TRBV7-9, the J gene TRBJ2-7, with D tentatively TRBD1 (6 bases). The CDR3 length is 15 residues. Germline CDR1 is SEHNR and CDR2 is FQNEAQ (reference sequence). V gave up 3 bases and J gave up 3 bases, with 15 bases separating them.

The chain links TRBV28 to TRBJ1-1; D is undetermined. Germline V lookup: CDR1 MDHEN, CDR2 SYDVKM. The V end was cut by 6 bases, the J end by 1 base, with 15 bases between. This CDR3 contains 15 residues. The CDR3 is CASSPGRAGNTEAFF. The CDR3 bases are TGTGCCAGCAGCCCCGGGCGGGCGGGGAACACTGAAGCTTTCTTT.

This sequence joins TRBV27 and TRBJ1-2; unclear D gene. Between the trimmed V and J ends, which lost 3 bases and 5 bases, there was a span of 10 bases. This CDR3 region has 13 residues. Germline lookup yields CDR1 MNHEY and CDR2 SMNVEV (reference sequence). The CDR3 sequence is CASSFSEGYGYTF. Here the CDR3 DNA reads TGTGCCAGCAGTTTTTCCGAGGGTTATGGCTACACCTTC.

The CDR3 spells CASSSRGASTDTQYF. CDR3 DNA sequence: TGTGCCAGCAGCTCCCGGGGGGCGAGCACAGATACGCAGTATTTT. The chain links TRBV5-4 to TRBJ2-3, with D tentatively TRBD2 (7 bases). The CDR3 totals 15 residues. Trimming cost V 3 bases and J 0 bases, with 11 bases left between them. CDR1 and CDR2 from the germline V gene are SGHNT and YYREEE (reference sequence).

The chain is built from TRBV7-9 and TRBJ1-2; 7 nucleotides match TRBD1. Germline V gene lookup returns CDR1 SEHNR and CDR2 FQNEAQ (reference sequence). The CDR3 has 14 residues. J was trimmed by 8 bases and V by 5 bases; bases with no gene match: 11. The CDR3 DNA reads TGTGCCAGCAGCGCCCGGGACAGAGCCTGGGGCTACACCTTC. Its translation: CASSARDRAWGYTF.

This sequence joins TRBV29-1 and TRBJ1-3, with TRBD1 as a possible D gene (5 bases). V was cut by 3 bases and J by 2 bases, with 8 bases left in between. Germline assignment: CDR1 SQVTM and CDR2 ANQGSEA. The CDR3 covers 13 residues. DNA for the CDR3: TGCAGCGTTGAGGAGGGACCTGGAAACACCATATATTTT. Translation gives CSVEEGPGNTIYF.

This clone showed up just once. The CDR3 DNA reads TGTGCCAGCAGCTCTTCCGGGACAGCCAAAGCAAACACCATATATTTT. It translates to CASSSSGTAKANTIYF. J is TRBJ1-3 and V is TRBV11-2; TRBD1 matches 7 bases. V lost 4 bases, J lost 6 bases, and 12 bases stayed unmatched. Germline V gene lookup returns CDR1 SGHAT and CDR2 FQNNGV. The CDR3 covers 16 residues.

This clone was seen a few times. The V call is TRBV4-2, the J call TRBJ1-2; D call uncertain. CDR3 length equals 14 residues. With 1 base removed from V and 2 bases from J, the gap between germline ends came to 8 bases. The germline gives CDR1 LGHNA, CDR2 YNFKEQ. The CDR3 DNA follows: TGTGCCAGCAGCCAAGGGGCCAGGAACTATGGCTACACCTTC. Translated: CASSQGARNYGYTF.

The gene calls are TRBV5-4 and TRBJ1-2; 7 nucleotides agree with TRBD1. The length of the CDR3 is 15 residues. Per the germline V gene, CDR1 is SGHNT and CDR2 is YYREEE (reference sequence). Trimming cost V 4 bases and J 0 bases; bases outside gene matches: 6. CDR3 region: CASSGGTAANYGYTF. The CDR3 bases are TGTGCCAGCAGCGGAGGGACAGCAGCTAACTATGGCTACACCTTC. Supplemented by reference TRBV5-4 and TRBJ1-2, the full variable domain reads ETGVTQSPTHLIKTRGQQVTLRCSSQSGHNTVSWYQQALGQGPQFIFQYYREEENGRGNFPPRFSGLQFPNYSSELNVNALELDDSALYLCASSGGTAANYGYTFGSGTRLTVV.

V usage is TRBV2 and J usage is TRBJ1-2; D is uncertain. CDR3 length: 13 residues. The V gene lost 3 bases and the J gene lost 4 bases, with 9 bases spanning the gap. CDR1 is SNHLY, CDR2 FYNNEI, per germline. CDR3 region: CASSEGQTYGYTF. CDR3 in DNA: TGTGCCAGCAGTGAGGGCCAGACCTATGGCTACACCTTC.

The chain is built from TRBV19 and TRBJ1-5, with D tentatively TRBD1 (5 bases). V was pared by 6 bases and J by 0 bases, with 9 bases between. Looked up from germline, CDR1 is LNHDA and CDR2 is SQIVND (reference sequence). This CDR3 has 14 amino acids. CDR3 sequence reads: CASRGGSSNQPQHF. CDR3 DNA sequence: TGTGCCAGTAGGGGGGGGTCTAGCAATCAGCCCCAGCATTTT. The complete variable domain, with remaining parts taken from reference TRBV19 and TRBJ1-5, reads DGGITQSPKYLFRKEGQNVTLSCEQNLNHDAMYWYRQDPGQGLRLIYYSQIVNDFQKGDIAEGYSVSREKKESFPLTVTSAQKNPTAFYLCASRGGSSNQPQHFGDGTRLSIL.

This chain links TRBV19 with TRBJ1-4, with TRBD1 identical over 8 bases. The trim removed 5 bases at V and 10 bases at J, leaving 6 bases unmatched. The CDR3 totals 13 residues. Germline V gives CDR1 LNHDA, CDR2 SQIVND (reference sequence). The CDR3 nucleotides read TGTGCCAGTAGTGCAGGGGGCTTAGGAAAACTGTTTTTT. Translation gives CASSAGGLGKLFF.

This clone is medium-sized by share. In DNA form, the CDR3 reads TGTGCCAGCAGCTCGAAGACAGGAGCCTACGAGCAGTACTTC. Protein sequence: CASSSKTGAYEQYF. V is TRBV7-9 and J is TRBJ2-7, with D possibly TRBD1 on 6 matching bases. The CDR3 spans 14 residues. The germline gives CDR1 SEHNR, CDR2 FQNEAQ (reference sequence). The V gene lost 4 bases and the J gene lost 2 bases, with 12 bases spanning the gap.

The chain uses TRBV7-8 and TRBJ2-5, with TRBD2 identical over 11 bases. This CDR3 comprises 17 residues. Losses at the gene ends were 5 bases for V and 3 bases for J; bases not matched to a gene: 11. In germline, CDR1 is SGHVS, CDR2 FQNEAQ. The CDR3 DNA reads TGTGCCAGCAGCCGGACACAGACTAGCGGGACCAAAGAGACCCAGTACTTC. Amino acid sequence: CASSRTQTSGTKETQYF. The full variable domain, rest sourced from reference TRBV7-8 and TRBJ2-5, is GAGVSQSPRYKVAKRGQDVALRCDPISGHVSLFWYQQALGQGPEFLTYFQNEAQLDKSGLPSDRFFAERPEGSVSTLKIQRTQQEDSAVYLCASSRTQTSGTKETQYFGPGTRLLVL.